This T cell receptor beta chain was recorded in a study of cytomegalovirus exposure and HLA in healthy donors. 60 Vbeta and 13 Jbeta primers were used in PCR. TCRdb's copy holds only in-frame clones and misses some; the assay was immunoSEQ multiplex PCR. Of roughly 100,000 clones listed, approximately 71% are singletons. Worth noting for this clone: The sample carries other DNA sequences with the same CDR3.

The CDR3 covers 13 residues. Trimming took 0 bases from V and 3 from J, leaving 6 bases between them. Germline V gene sequence: CDR1 SEHNR, CDR2 FQNEAQ (reference sequence). Donors consisted of healthy bone marrow donors. This TCR derives from a woman aged 18-29 years in good health and CMV-seropositive. This chain links TRBV7-9 with TRBJ2-7, with D possibly TRBD2 on 6 matching bases. Sequencing was performed on PBMCs. The CDR3 nucleotides read TGTGCCAGCAGCTTAGCCGGGGGCTACGAGCAGTACTTC. This codes for CASSLAGGYEQYF.